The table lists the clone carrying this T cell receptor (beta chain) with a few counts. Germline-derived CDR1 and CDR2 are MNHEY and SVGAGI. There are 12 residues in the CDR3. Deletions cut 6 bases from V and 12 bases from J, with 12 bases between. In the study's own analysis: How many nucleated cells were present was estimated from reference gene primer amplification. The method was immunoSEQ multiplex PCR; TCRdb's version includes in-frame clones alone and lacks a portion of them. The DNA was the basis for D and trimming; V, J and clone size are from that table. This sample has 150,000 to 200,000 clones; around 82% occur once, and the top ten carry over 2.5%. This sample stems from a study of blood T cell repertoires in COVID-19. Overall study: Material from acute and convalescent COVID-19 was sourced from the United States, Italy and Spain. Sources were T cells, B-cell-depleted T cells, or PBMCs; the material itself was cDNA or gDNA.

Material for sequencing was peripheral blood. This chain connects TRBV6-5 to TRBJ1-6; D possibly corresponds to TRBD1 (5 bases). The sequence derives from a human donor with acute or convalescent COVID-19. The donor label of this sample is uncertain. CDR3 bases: TGTGCCAGCAGAGACAGTCCAATACCCCTCCACTTT. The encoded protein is CASRDSPIPLHF.